The T cell receptor beta chain under discussion was sequenced for a study of cytomegalovirus exposure and HLA in healthy donors. Of note for this clone: Its matching antigen is unknown.

The study ran its PCR with 60 Vbeta and 13 Jbeta primers. The table came from immunoSEQ multiplex PCR; TCRdb's copy has only in-frame clones and leaves some out. The sample lists under 250,000 clones, roughly 72% occurring once. The ends were cut back, 5 bases at V and 7 bases at J, with 23 bases in the middle. Germline V gene sequence: CDR1 MNHEY, CDR2 SMNVEV (reference sequence). There are 16 residues in the CDR3. Findings of the study overall: Later on, a genetic analysis was performed. It linked a missense variant in DCLRE1C with V- and J-gene trimming of TCR beta.

The chain employs TRBV27 and TRBJ1-2, with D unresolved. Sample: PBMCs. This TCR derives from a young man in good health and CMV-seronegative. The CDR3 nucleotides read TGTGCCAGCAGTCCCGACTTTGGGAGGCCCTTGGGTGGCTACACCTTC. Protein product: CASSPDFGRPLGGYTF.